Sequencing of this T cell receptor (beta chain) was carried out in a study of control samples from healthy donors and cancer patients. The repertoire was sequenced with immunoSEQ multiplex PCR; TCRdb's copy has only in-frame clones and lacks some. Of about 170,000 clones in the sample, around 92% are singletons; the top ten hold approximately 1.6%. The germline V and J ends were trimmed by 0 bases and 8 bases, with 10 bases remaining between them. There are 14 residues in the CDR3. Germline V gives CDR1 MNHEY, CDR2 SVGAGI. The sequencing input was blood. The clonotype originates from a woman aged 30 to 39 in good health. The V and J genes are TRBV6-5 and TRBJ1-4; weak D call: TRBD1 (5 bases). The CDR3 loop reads CASSYSGGGEKLFF. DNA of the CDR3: TGTGCCAGCAGTTACTCGGGGGGAGGGGAAAAACTGTTTTTT.